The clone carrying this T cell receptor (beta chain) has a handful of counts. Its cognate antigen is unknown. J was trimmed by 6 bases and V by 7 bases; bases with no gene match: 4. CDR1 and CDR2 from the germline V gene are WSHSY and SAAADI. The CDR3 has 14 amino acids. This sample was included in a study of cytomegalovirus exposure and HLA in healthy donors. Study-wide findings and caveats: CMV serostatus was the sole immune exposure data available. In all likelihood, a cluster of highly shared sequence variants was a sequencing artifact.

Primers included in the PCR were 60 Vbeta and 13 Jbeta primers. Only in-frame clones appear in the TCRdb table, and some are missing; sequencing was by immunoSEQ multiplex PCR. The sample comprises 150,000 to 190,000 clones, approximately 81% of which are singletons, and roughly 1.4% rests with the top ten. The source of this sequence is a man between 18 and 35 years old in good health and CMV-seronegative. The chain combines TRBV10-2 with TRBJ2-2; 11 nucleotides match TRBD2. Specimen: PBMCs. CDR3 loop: CASTRLAGPGELFF. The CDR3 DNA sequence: TGCGCCAGCACTCGACTAGCGGGACCCGGGGAGCTGTTTTTT.